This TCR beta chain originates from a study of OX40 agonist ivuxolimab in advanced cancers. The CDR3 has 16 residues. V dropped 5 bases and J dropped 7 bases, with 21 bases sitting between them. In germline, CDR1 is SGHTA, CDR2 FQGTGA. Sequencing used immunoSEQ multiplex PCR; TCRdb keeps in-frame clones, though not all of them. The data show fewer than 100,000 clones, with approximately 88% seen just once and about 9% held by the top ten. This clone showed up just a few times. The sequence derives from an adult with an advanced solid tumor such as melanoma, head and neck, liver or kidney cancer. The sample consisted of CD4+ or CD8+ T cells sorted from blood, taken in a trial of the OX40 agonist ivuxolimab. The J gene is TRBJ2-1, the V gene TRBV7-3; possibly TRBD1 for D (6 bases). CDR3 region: CASSPSTTWGPNEQFF. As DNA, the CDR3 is TGTGCCAGCAGCCCCTCGACGACGTGGGGGCCTAATGAGCAGTTCTTC.